This T cell receptor (beta chain) was found in a study of T cell responses to AZD1222 COVID-19 vaccine. The CDR3 runs to 14 residues. The germline CDR1 and CDR2 sequences are SGHAT and FQNNGV. The V end was cut by 3 bases, the J end by 0 bases, with 8 bases between. Sequencing was performed with immunoSEQ multiplex PCR; in TCRdb, only in-frame clones are kept and a portion is missing. The profile shows more than 95,000 clones, 80% to 90% of them singletons. The sample in question was peripheral blood, obtained on day 0 of AZD1222 vaccination. This chain uses TRBV11-2 with TRBJ1-1, with D hard to call. The receptor comes from an adult in good health. CDR3 sequence reads: CASSFKILNTEAFF. CDR3 bases: TGTGCCAGCAGCTTTAAGATATTGAACACTGAAGCTTTCTTT.